This TCR beta chain was captured by sequencing in a study of T cell changes during pregnancy in multiple sclerosis. Here immunoSEQ multiplex PCR was the method, and the copy in TCRdb shows in-frame clones only, minus some. The table lists approximately 100,000 clones, 85% to 95% of them singletons. In its sample, this clone was seen a few times. The germline gives CDR1 MNHNY, CDR2 SVGAGI (reference sequence). CDR3 size: 15 residues. The V segment lost 5 bases and the J segment 5 bases; nucleotides outside the gene matches: 6. Sequenced here: peripheral blood, sampled in the second trimester of pregnancy. The rearrangement links TRBV6-6 to TRBJ1-6, with 7 bases identical to TRBD1. The sequence was obtained from a female donor with multiple sclerosis, enrolled in a pregnancy study. This CDR3 is CASSQGVGDNSPLHF. In DNA form, the CDR3 reads TGTGCCAGCAGTCAGGGGGTGGGAGATAATTCACCCCTCCACTTT.